The 21 T cell receptor beta chains below all came from one sample that was sequenced in a study of cytomegalovirus exposure and HLA in healthy donors. The PCR ran on 60 Vbeta and 13 Jbeta primers. Data came from immunoSEQ multiplex PCR; TCRdb stores just in-frame clones and leaves some out. The sample shows 150,000 to 200,000 clones, about 80% of them seen only once. Sequenced input: PBMCs. The source is a woman aged 18-30 years in good health and CMV-seropositive.

The J gene is TRBJ2-2, the V gene TRBV10-3, with TRBD1 matching 7 bases. The V gene end was trimmed by 2 bases and the J gene end by 4 bases; junction bases not matched to a gene: 7. The CDR3 contains 16 residues. Per the germline V gene, CDR1 is ENHRY and CDR2 is SYGVKD. Here the CDR3 DNA reads TGTGCCATCAGTGAGCCCGGAACAGGGGCCACCGGGGAGCTGTTTTTT. This codes for CAISEPGTGATGELFF.

The rearrangement uses TRBV9 and TRBJ1-1; 11 bases are a match to TRBD1. Germline lookup yields CDR1 SGDLS and CDR2 YYNGEE. The trim removed 2 bases at V and 5 bases at J, leaving 17 bases unmatched. The CDR3 length is 19 residues. CDR3: CASSVKPQGQGEARTEAFF. As DNA, the CDR3 is TGTGCCAGCAGCGTGAAGCCACAGGGACAGGGGGAAGCGAGAACTGAAGCTTTCTTT.

This chain uses TRBV10-1 with TRBJ1-2, with D unclear. The CDR3 totals 14 residues. Trimming took off 10 bases at V and 4 bases at J, with 19 bases between the two ends. Looked up from germline, CDR1 is WNHNN and CDR2 is SYGVQD (reference sequence). The CDR3 DNA is TGCGCCATCAACGCCCGGCGGGTTGCCTATGGCTACACCTTC. The encoded protein is CAINARRVAYGYTF.

This rearrangement joins TRBV6-1 to TRBJ1-5; D is possibly TRBD1 (6 bases). Germline values: CDR1 MNHNS, CDR2 SASEGT. V was trimmed by 6 bases and J by 3 bases, leaving 12 bases between them. The CDR3 loop spans 14 amino acids. The CDR3 region is CASSLGQINQPQHF. The CDR3 bases are TGTGCCAGCAGCCTCGGACAGATCAATCAGCCCCAGCATTTT.

This clone was counted a few times. The chain joins TRBV6-1 to TRBJ1-1, with D maybe TRBD1 (6 bases). V was clipped by 4 bases and J by 1 base, with 16 bases between them. The CDR3 runs 16 residues. From germline, CDR1 is MNHNS and CDR2 SASEGT. The CDR3 DNA follows: TGTGCCAGCAGTGCCTCTGGGGGACAAACGAACACTGAAGCTTTCTTT. This encodes CASSASGGQTNTEAFF.

V and J are TRBV12-5 and TRBJ1-5, with TRBD1 matching 8 bases. Germline-derived CDR1 and CDR2 are LGHNT and FRNRAP. Germline trimming cut 5 bases from V and 0 bases from J; bases unmatched to any gene: 6. This CDR3 has 16 amino acids. The CDR3 DNA reads as TGTGCTAGTGGTCCGGGACAGGCCCATAGCAATCAGCCCCAGCATTTT. Protein product: CASGPGQAHSNQPQHF.

The rearrangement links TRBV11-3 to TRBJ1-5, with a weak D call TRBD1 (5 bases). The CDR3 runs to 14 residues. Trimming removed 3 bases at V and 3 bases at J, with 9 bases between. The V gene's germline CDR1 is SGHNT and CDR2 YENEEA. CDR3: CASSFRGDNQPQHF. Written as DNA, the CDR3 is TGTGCCAGCAGCTTTCGGGGGGACAATCAGCCCCAGCATTTT.

The chain couples TRBV9 to TRBJ2-3; TRBD2 matches 7 bases. V gave up 3 bases and J gave up 2 bases; unmatched junction bases: 9. The CDR3 covers 16 residues. Per germline, CDR1 SGDLS and CDR2 YYNGEE. In DNA, the CDR3 is TGTGCCAGCAGCGAGGGGACTACTCCACTCACAGATACGCAGTATTTT. It encodes CASSEGTTPLTDTQYF. Together with reference TRBV9 and TRBJ2-3, the CDR3 gives the full variable domain: DSGVTQTPKHLITATGQRVTLRCSPRSGDLSVYWYQQSLDQGLQFLIQYYNGEERAKGNILERFSAQQFPDLHSELNLSSLELGDSALYFCASSEGTTPLTDTQYFGPGTRLTVL.

The chain recombines TRBV5-8 with TRBJ1-2; TRBD1 might be the D (6 bases). This CDR3 spans 14 amino acids. V lost 0 bases to trimming and J lost 7 bases, with 13 bases between them. The germline V gene encodes CDR1 SGHTS and CDR2 YDEGEE. The CDR3 is CASSLVGRGPGYTF. CDR3 nucleotide sequence: TGTGCCAGCAGCTTGGTCGGCAGGGGCCCTGGCTACACCTTC.

V gene TRBV4-1 combines with J gene TRBJ1-5, with TRBD1 matching over 8 bases. The trim removed 4 bases at V and 0 bases at J, leaving 11 bases unmatched. CDR1 and CDR2 (germline): MGHRA, YSYEKL. The CDR3 consists of 18 residues. DNA for the CDR3: TGCGCCAGCAGCCCCGGACAGGGAGGGGGAAATAGCAATCAGCCCCAGCATTTT. This encodes CASSPGQGGGNSNQPQHF.

V usage is TRBV15 and J usage is TRBJ2-5; 8 bases map to TRBD2. This CDR3 has 15 amino acids. Germline V gives CDR1 LNHNV, CDR2 YYDKDF (reference sequence). V shed 5 bases and J 4 bases; nucleotides not matched to a gene: 9. The CDR3 protein is CATSWVRGGVETQYF. CDR3 DNA: TGTGCCACCAGCTGGGTACGGGGGGGCGTAGAGACCCAGTACTTC.

The chain links TRBV7-2 to TRBJ1-1; TRBD1 agrees at 8 bases. CDR1 is SGHTA, CDR2 FQGNSA, per germline. The CDR3 is 15 residues long. The V segment lost 4 bases and the J segment 1 base; nucleotides outside the gene matches: 5. CDR3 nucleotide sequence: TGTGCCAGCAGCTCCAGACAGGGGAGGAACACTGAAGCTTTCTTT. As protein: CASSSRQGRNTEAFF. The full variable domain, with the rest looked up from reference TRBV7-2 and TRBJ1-1, is GAGVSQSPSNKVTEKGKDVELRCDPISGHTALYWYRQSLGQGLEFLIYFQGNSAPDKSGLPSDRFSAERTGGSVSTLTIQRTQQEDSAVYLCASSSRQGRNTEAFFGQGTRLTVV.

V usage is TRBV12-5 and J usage is TRBJ2-1; 16 nucleotides align to TRBD2. The CDR3 sequence is 21 residues long. Trimming removed 0 bases from V and 5 bases from J; junction bases left unmatched: 13. CDR1 is LGHNT and CDR2 is FRNRAP in the germline V gene. Here the CDR3 DNA reads TGTGCTAGTGGTTTGGTACCTGGGGGACTAGCGGGGGGGCCTATTCACAATGAGCAGTTCTTC. As protein: CASGLVPGGLAGGPIHNEQFF.

This chain joins TRBV6-5 and TRBJ1-1, with D perhaps TRBD1 (5 bases). V lost 6 bases to trimming and J lost 3 bases, with 14 bases between them. The CDR3 is made up of 14 amino acids. Germline V gives CDR1 MNHEY, CDR2 SVGAGI. CDR3 loop: CASRKNQGDTEAFF. Written as DNA, the CDR3 is TGTGCCAGCAGAAAAAACCAGGGCGACACTGAAGCTTTCTTT.

This clone was seen a few times. The chain joins TRBV28 to TRBJ1-6; 8 bases align to TRBD1. The V gene's germline CDR1 is MDHEN and CDR2 SYDVKM. This CDR3 spans 15 amino acids. V lost 4 bases, J lost 6 bases, and 5 bases stayed unmatched. In DNA form, the CDR3 reads TGTGCCAGCAGTTCATGGACAGGGACTAATTCACCCCTCCACTTT. Residues: CASSSWTGTNSPLHF.

The gene calls are TRBV4-1 and TRBJ2-7, with a weak D call TRBD2 (6 bases). The CDR3 is made up of 13 amino acids. V was shortened by 1 base and J by 3 bases, with 7 bases between the two germline ends. From germline, CDR1 is MGHRA and CDR2 YSYEKL. The CDR3 nucleotides read TGCGCCAGCAGCCAAGCGACTAGCTACGAGCAGTACTTC. It specifies CASSQATSYEQYF.

The rearrangement links TRBV6-6 to TRBJ2-7, with D tentatively TRBD2 (6 bases). Germline V gene lookup returns CDR1 MNHNY and CDR2 SVGAGI (reference sequence). V was shortened by 2 bases and J by 2 bases, with 16 bases between the two germline ends. The CDR3 is 16 amino acids. CDR3 in DNA: TGTGCCAGCAGTTACGCCGGGGGTGTGCGTACCTACGAGCAGTACGTC. Its protein is CASSYAGGVRTYEQYV.

The chain uses TRBV18 and TRBJ1-5; 7 bases fit TRBD1. CDR1 and CDR2 (germline): KGHSH, LQKENI. The junction had 6 bases not matched to a gene; V was cut back by 3 bases and J by 4 bases. This CDR3 contains 15 residues. The CDR3 DNA is TGTGCCAGCTCACCTCTTGGACAGGAAAATCAGCCCCAGCATTTT. The encoded protein is CASSPLGQENQPQHF.

The rearrangement uses TRBV11-1 and TRBJ2-3; possible D gene TRBD1, 5 bases. Between the trimmed V and J ends, which lost 4 bases and 6 bases, there was a span of 14 bases. The germline CDR1 and CDR2 sequences are SGHAT and FQDESV (reference sequence). The CDR3 is 14 amino acids. CDR3 sequence (DNA): TGTGCCAGCAGCTCCGCGTGGGGCCCGGATACGCAGTATTTT. Its protein product is CASSSAWGPDTQYF.

This clone was counted a single time. This chain links TRBV7-6 with TRBJ2-3; TRBD2 is a possible D gene (8 bases). V was clipped by 4 bases and J by 8 bases, with 22 bases between them. Germline V gene sequence: CDR1 SGHVS, CDR2 FNYEAQ. The CDR3 loop spans 16 amino acids. The CDR3 loop is CASSSIGQAAGGTQYF. For the CDR3, the DNA is TGTGCCAGCAGCTCCATTGGACAGGCGGCGGGAGGTACGCAGTATTTT.

The CDR3 region is CATSRDIRVSNYGYTF. DNA for the CDR3: TGTGCCACCAGCAGAGATATCAGGGTATCTAACTATGGCTACACCTTC. The rearrangement uses TRBV15 and TRBJ1-2, with a tentative D call TRBD1 (5 bases). The CDR3 covers 16 residues. The germline V gene has CDR1 LNHNV and CDR2 YYDKDF (reference sequence). V was shortened by 0 bases and J by 0 bases, with 11 bases between the two germline ends.